This T cell receptor beta chain was captured in a study of blood T cell repertoires in COVID-19. Overall study: T cells, B-cell-depleted T cells, or PBMCs supplied cDNA or gDNA.

Data came from immunoSEQ multiplex PCR; TCRdb stores just in-frame clones and leaves some out. The table has some 410,000 clones, approximately 88% seen once. The germline V and J ends were trimmed by 0 bases and 0 bases, with 7 bases remaining between them. The CDR3 has 15 residues. Germline CDR1 is SGDLS and CDR2 is YYNGEE. This clonotype originated in a woman between 25 and 40 years old with acute COVID-19. The rearrangement joins TRBV9 to TRBJ1-3, with D unresolved. The source material was PBMCs or T cells enriched from blood (not recorded which). The CDR3 protein is CASSVDPGSGNTIYF. The CDR3 DNA follows: TGTGCCAGCAGCGTAGATCCAGGCTCTGGAAACACCATATATTTT.